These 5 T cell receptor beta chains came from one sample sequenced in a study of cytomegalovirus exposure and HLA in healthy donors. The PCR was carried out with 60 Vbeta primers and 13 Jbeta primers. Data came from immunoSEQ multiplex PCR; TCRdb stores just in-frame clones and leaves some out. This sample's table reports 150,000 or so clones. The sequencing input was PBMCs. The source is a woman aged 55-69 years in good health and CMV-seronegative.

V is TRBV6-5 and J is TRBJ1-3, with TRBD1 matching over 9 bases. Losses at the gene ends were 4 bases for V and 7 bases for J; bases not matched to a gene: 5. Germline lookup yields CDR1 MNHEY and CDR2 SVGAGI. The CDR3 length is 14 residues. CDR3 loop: CASSSTGGANTIYF. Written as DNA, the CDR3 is TGTGCCAGCAGTTCAACAGGGGGCGCGAACACCATATATTTT.

In DNA form, the CDR3 reads TGTGCCAGCAGCCAAGATCGGGGTTGGGATCAGCCCCAGCATTTT. It translates to CASSQDRGWDQPQHF. This sequence joins TRBV4-2 and TRBJ1-5; no clear D gene. The germline V and J ends were trimmed by 0 bases and 5 bases, with 11 bases remaining between them. The CDR3 totals 15 residues. Looked up from germline, CDR1 is LGHNA and CDR2 is YNFKEQ.

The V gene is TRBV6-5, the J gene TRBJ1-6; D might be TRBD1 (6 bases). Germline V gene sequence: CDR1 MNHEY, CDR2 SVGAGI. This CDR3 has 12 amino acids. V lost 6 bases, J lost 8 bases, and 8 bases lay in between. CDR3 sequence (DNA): TGTGCCAGCAGCCAGGGGTATTCACCCCTCCACTTT. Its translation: CASSQGYSPLHF.

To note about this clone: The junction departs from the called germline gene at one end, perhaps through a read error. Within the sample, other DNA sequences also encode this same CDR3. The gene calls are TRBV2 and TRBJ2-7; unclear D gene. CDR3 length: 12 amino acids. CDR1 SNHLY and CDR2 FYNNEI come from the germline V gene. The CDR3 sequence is CASKADSYEQYF. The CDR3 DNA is TGCGCCAGCAAGGCGGACTCCTACGAGCAGTACTTC.

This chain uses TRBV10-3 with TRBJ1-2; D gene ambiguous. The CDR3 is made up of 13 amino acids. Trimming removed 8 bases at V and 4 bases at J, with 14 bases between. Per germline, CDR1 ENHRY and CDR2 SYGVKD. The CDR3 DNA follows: TGTGCCATCGAGGGCACCCCCGGCTATGGCTACACCTTC. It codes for CAIEGTPGYGYTF.